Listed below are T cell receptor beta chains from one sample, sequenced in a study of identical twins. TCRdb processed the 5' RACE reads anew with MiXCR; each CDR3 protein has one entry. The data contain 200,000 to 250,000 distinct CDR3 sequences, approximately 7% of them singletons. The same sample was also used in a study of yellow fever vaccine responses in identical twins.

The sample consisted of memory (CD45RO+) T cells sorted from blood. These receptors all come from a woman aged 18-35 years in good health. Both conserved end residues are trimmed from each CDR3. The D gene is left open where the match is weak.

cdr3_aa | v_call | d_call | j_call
ASGQGSFVGQF | TRBV5-1 | - | TRBJ2-1
ASSLGQVRGETQY | TRBV5-1 | - | TRBJ2-5
SEGQPGYT | TRBV29-1 | - | TRBJ1-2
ATRPRTRRTYEQY | TRBV24-1 | - | TRBJ2-7
ASSKQVAAQETQY | TRBV5-5 | - | TRBJ2-5
ASSLGQYTEAF | TRBV7-2 | - | TRBJ1-1
ASSLGTGMFNEQF | TRBV7-9 | - | TRBJ2-1
ASSLEGRLYEQY | TRBV28 | - | TRBJ2-7
ASSELGRAQKREQY | TRBV2 | - | TRBJ2-7
ATRETGRSGELF | TRBV24-1 | - | TRBJ2-2
ASSSGQTQY | TRBV6-6 | - | TRBJ2-5
ASSVEGTGSVSFYNEQF | TRBV9 | TRBD1 | TRBJ2-1
ASSWMVEETQY | TRBV5-1 | - | TRBJ2-5
ASSLQNSYEQY | TRBV7-2 | - | TRBJ2-7
ASLRGVNTGELF | TRBV6-1 | TRBD2 | TRBJ2-2
ASRQGGSTDTQY | TRBV4-1 | - | TRBJ2-3
ASSEYRDGTEAF | TRBV25-1 | - | TRBJ1-1
ASSQDLVEVELF | TRBV3-1 | - | TRBJ2-2
ASSLAVGSQETQY | TRBV5-1 | - | TRBJ2-5
ASSYLAGGPTGELF | TRBV2 | TRBD2 | TRBJ2-2
ASKMGGLAGGEQY | TRBV7-2 | TRBD2 | TRBJ2-7
ASSRNLGTQY | TRBV14 | - | TRBJ2-5
ASRASGTYEQY | TRBV12-3/TRBV12-4 | TRBD2 | TRBJ2-7
ASSPGRDRGKNTEAF | TRBV4-1 | TRBD1 | TRBJ1-1
SASSSGRAWNEQF | TRBV20-1 | TRBD2 | TRBJ2-1
ASSQVWLVKEDGTDTQY | TRBV3-1 | - | TRBJ2-3
ASSQFSGSSPYEQY | TRBV4-1 | TRBD2 | TRBJ2-7
ASTSGSHSGNTIY | TRBV5-1 | - | TRBJ1-3
ASSTTSGTSGGSSYNEQF | TRBV7-6 | TRBD2 | TRBJ2-1
SARDPTGDGKLF | TRBV20-1 | TRBD1 | TRBJ1-4
ASSLEDTHYNEQF | TRBV5-1 | - | TRBJ2-1
ASSLIGGRNNEQF | TRBV7-2 | TRBD2 | TRBJ2-1
ASSARPSVDTQY | TRBV6-4 | - | TRBJ2-3
ASSTGIGYT | TRBV12-3/TRBV12-4 | - | TRBJ1-2
SAPRGEAETQY | TRBV20-1 | - | TRBJ2-5
ASSPPQVETQY | TRBV18 | - | TRBJ2-5
ASSPLGTGGSGNTIY | TRBV6-1 | TRBD1 | TRBJ1-3
SVLPYASSYEQY | TRBV29-1 | - | TRBJ2-7
ASSDGVGRSYGYT | TRBV2 | - | TRBJ1-2
ARQTMAGLAGGYNEQF | TRBV2 | TRBD2 | TRBJ2-1
ASSFGTGHSTDTQY | TRBV7-2 | TRBD1 | TRBJ2-3
ATSSGYANTGELF | TRBV15 | - | TRBJ2-2
ASSKGQGRTGTDTQY | TRBV27 | TRBD1 | TRBJ2-3
ASRGRGRGNEQF | TRBV6-1 | - | TRBJ2-1
AISDEGRAF | TRBV10-3 | - | TRBJ1-1
AISEDTRSTDTQY | TRBV10-3 | - | TRBJ2-3
ATRDAVYEQY | TRBV28 | - | TRBJ2-7